A single sample gave rise to the 18 T cell receptor beta chains below, sequenced in a study of OX40 agonist ivuxolimab in advanced cancers. Profiled with immunoSEQ multiplex PCR; TCRdb holds only in-frame clones, not every one. The table shows about 70,000 clones, with around 80% occurring only once. This specimen consisted of CD4+ or CD8+ T cells sorted from blood, obtained in a trial of the OX40 agonist ivuxolimab. Receptor source: an adult with an advanced solid tumor such as melanoma, head and neck, liver or kidney cancer.

V usage is TRBV4-1 and J usage is TRBJ1-2, with D hard to call. Germline CDR1 and CDR2: MGHRA and YSYEKL. The CDR3 length is 14 residues. V was clipped by 1 base and J by 6 bases, with 12 bases between them. The CDR3 loop reads CASSQGLVDNGYTF. Written as DNA, the CDR3 is TGCGCCAGCAGCCAAGGCCTAGTAGACAATGGCTACACCTTC.

V gene TRBV15 combines with J gene TRBJ2-5; TRBD2 matches 9 bases. CDR3 size: 16 residues. Looked up from germline, CDR1 is LNHNV and CDR2 is YYDKDF (reference sequence). V gave up 0 bases and J gave up 1 base; unmatched junction bases: 3. The CDR3 reads CATSRDRTSVQETQYF. In DNA, the CDR3 is TGTGCCACCAGCAGAGATAGGACTAGCGTCCAAGAGACCCAGTACTTC.

This clone has at least ten counts. The CDR3 reads CASSYSTGRDTEAFF. The DNA of the CDR3 is TGTGCCAGCAGTTACTCCACAGGGAGGGACACTGAAGCTTTCTTT. This chain joins TRBV6-6 and TRBJ1-1; TRBD1 might be the D (6 bases). Trimming took off 0 bases at V and 3 bases at J, with 11 bases between the two ends. CDR3 length: 15 amino acids. Germline CDR1 MNHNY, CDR2 SVGAGI (reference sequence).

This chain connects TRBV15 to TRBJ2-7, with 7 bases lining up with TRBD2. Germline loops: CDR1 LNHNV, CDR2 YYDKDF (reference sequence). This CDR3 spans 15 amino acids. Losses at the gene ends were 3 bases for V and 6 bases for J; bases not matched to a gene: 11. The CDR3: CATSRAGGLATEQYF. Written as DNA, the CDR3 is TGTGCCACCAGCAGGGCCGGGGGGTTAGCAACCGAGCAGTACTTC.

The CDR3 DNA follows: TGTGCCAGCAGTCCCGACAGGGGCGATGAAAAACTGTTTTTT. Its translation: CASSPDRGDEKLFF. The chain employs TRBV7-9 and TRBJ1-4; 8 bases map to TRBD1. Trimming cost V 6 bases and J 6 bases; bases outside gene matches: 6. The germline V gene has CDR1 SEHNR and CDR2 FQNEAQ (reference sequence). CDR3 length: 14 amino acids.

The V call is TRBV7-8, the J call TRBJ1-5; D possibly corresponds to TRBD1 (5 bases). Germline-derived CDR1 and CDR2 are SGHVS and FQNEAQ. The CDR3 covers 14 residues. V was clipped by 5 bases and J by 0 bases, with 8 bases between them. In DNA form, the CDR3 reads TGTGCCAGCAGCCGGGACTTTAGCAATCAGCCCCAGCATTTT. It encodes CASSRDFSNQPQHF.

This clone was seen a single time. The chain has TRBV28 and TRBJ1-2; TRBD1 might be the D (5 bases). The V gene's germline CDR1 is MDHEN and CDR2 SYDVKM. Deletions cut 4 bases from V and 2 bases from J, with 11 bases between. The length of the CDR3 is 14 residues. The DNA of the CDR3 is TGTGCCAGCAGTTCCCCGGGGGAGAACTATGGCTACACCTTC. It yields the protein CASSSPGENYGYTF.

The V call is TRBV19, the J call TRBJ2-5, with D possibly TRBD2 on 5 matching bases. The CDR3 length is 16 residues. V was shortened by 6 bases and J by 1 base, with 18 bases between the two germline ends. In germline, CDR1 is LNHDA, CDR2 SQIVND (reference sequence). The CDR3 is CASSRLAGGPQETQYF. The CDR3, as DNA: TGTGCCAGTAGCAGACTGGCGGGCGGCCCCCAAGAGACCCAGTACTTC.

V is TRBV5-1 and J is TRBJ1-1; TRBD1 aligns across 8 bases. This CDR3 is 14 amino acids long. Germline values: CDR1 SGHRS, CDR2 YFSETQ. The junction had 6 bases not matched to a gene; V was cut back by 4 bases and J by 4 bases. The CDR3 region has the DNA TGCGCCAGCAGCACCCGACAGGGGCGCACTGAAGCTTTCTTT. Translated: CASSTRQGRTEAFF.

The chain recombines TRBV5-4 with TRBJ2-3; 7 nucleotides align to TRBD1. The CDR3 is 15 amino acids. V lost 3 bases and J lost 5; bases outside the gene matches: 9. Germline loops: CDR1 SGHNT, CDR2 YYREEE (reference sequence). CDR3 in amino acids: CASSSKRGQGDTQYF. CDR3 DNA: TGTGCCAGCAGCTCTAAGAGGGGGCAGGGAGATACGCAGTATTTT. The full variable domain, with the rest looked up from reference TRBV5-4 and TRBJ2-3, is ETGVTQSPTHLIKTRGQQVTLRCSSQSGHNTVSWYQQALGQGPQFIFQYYREEENGRGNFPPRFSGLQFPNYSSELNVNALELDDSALYLCASSSKRGQGDTQYFGPGTRLTVL.

V is TRBV4-2 and J is TRBJ2-3; 9 bases agree with TRBD1. The germline gives CDR1 LGHNA, CDR2 YNFKEQ. There are 11 residues in the CDR3. The J segment lost 13 bases and the V segment lost 4 bases, leaving 3 bases of the junction unmatched. The CDR3 is CASSPGTGKYF. The CDR3 DNA follows: TGTGCCAGCAGCCCTGGGACAGGGAAGTATTTT.

This sequence joins TRBV18 and TRBJ2-7; weak D call: TRBD2 (7 bases). Germline V gives CDR1 KGHSH, CDR2 LQKENI. The CDR3 consists of 16 residues. The germline V and J ends were trimmed by 4 bases and 1 base, with 17 bases remaining between them. CDR3 DNA: TGTGCCAGCTCACTACCCCGGGGGGCAAGTTCCTACGAGCAGTACTTC. It translates to CASSLPRGASSYEQYF.

The chain uses TRBV7-2 and TRBJ2-6; D is possibly TRBD2 (6 bases). The CDR3 is made up of 16 amino acids. V was pared by 3 bases and J by 1 base, with 10 bases between. The germline V gene has CDR1 SGHTA and CDR2 FQGNSA. CDR3 region: CASSFGGRSGANVLTF. CDR3 DNA: TGTGCCAGCAGCTTTGGAGGGCGGTCTGGGGCCAACGTCCTGACTTTC.

This chain joins TRBV5-1 and TRBJ2-2; possible D gene TRBD2, 6 bases. V gave up 4 bases and J gave up 4 bases, with 14 bases separating them. This CDR3 region has 15 residues. Germline loops: CDR1 SGHRS, CDR2 YFSETQ. CDR3 sequence: CASSAGTWGTGELFF. Written as DNA, the CDR3 is TGCGCCAGCAGCGCCGGGACTTGGGGCACCGGGGAGCTGTTTTTT. The variable domain in full, with the rest retrieved from reference TRBV5-1 and TRBJ2-2, is KAGVTQTPRYLIKTRGQQVTLSCSPISGHRSVSWYQQTPGQGLQFLFEYFSETQRNKGNFPGRFSGRQFSNSRSEMNVSTLELGDSALYLCASSAGTWGTGELFFGEGSRLTVL.

This chain uses TRBV27 with TRBJ2-4, with TRBD1 identical over 8 bases. This CDR3 spans 15 amino acids. The germline gives CDR1 MNHEY, CDR2 SMNVEV (reference sequence). The J segment lost 8 bases and the V segment lost 5 bases, leaving 11 bases of the junction unmatched. The CDR3 sequence is CASSNTTDRVDIQYF. The CDR3 coding sequence is TGTGCCAGCAGTAATACAACGGACAGGGTGGACATTCAGTACTTC.

This chain links TRBV19 with TRBJ2-2; TRBD1 agrees at 8 bases. The CDR3 totals 16 residues. CDR1 and CDR2 from the germline V gene are LNHDA and SQIVND (reference sequence). V lost 7 bases to trimming and J lost 1 base; unmatched junction nucleotides: 8. The CDR3 here is CASNRDRSRNTGELFF. CDR3 sequence (DNA): TGTGCCAGTAACCGGGACAGGAGTCGGAACACCGGGGAGCTGTTTTTT.

V is TRBV12-1 and J is TRBJ2-5. TRBV12-1 corresponds to a pseudogene. The CDR3 has 18 amino acids. CDR3 nucleotide sequence: TGTGCCAGCAGCTTTGAGTTCGAGGGGCCAATACCCAGAGAGACCCAGTACTTC. It encodes CASSFEFEGPIPRETQYF.

The gene calls are TRBV15 and TRBJ2-7; TRBD1 aligns across 7 bases. The germline CDR1 and CDR2 sequences are LNHNV and YYDKDF (reference sequence). V was clipped by 5 bases and J by 11 bases; unmatched bases: 6. This CDR3 comprises 11 residues. CDR3 sequence: CATSSTGVKYV. The CDR3 DNA follows: TGTGCCACCAGCTCCACAGGGGTTAAGTACGTC.